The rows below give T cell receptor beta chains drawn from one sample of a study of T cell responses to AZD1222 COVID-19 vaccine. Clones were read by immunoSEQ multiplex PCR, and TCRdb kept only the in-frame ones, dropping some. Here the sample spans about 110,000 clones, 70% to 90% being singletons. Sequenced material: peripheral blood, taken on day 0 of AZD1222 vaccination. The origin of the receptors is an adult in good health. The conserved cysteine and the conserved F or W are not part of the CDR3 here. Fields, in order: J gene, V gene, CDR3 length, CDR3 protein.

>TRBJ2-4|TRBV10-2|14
ASSDQGVIAKNIQY
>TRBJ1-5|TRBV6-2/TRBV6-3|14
ASSTSGTGANQPQH
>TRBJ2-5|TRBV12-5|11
ASGFGQGETQY
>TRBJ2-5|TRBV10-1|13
ASSDWGGPEETQY
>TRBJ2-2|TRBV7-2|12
GSLGQINTGELF
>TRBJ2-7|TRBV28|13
ASSLGLGRGHEQY
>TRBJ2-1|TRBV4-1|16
ASSQDSRLAGGVNEQF
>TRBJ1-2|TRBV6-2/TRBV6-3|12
ASSQQGVGYGYT
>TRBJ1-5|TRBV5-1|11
ASSFESNQPQH
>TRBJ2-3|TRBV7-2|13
ASSSGVTSTDTQY
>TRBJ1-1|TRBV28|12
ASSLARLDTEAF
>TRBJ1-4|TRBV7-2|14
ASSLGGQGSNEKLF
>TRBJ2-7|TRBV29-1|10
SALVGNYEQY
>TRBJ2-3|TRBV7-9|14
ASSLATDSSTDTQY
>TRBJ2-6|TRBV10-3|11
AISLGGANVLT
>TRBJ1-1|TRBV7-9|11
ASSLWGEPEAF
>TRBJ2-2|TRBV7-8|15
ASSLRPGLANTGELF
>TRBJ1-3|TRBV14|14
ASSRTSGTSGNTIY
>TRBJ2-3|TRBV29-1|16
SALPLAGQTSSTDTQY
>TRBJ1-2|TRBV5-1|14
ASTRWGGISNYGYT
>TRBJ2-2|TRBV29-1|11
SVRGLGGGELF
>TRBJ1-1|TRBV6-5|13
ASIDFRTVNTEAF
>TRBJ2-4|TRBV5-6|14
ASSFRSNLAKNIQY
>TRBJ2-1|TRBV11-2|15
ASSLTPGSGPYNEQF
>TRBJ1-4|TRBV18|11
ASSRSTDEKLF
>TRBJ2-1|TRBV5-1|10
ASRETDNEQF
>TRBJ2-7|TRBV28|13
ASSSVDRATYEQY
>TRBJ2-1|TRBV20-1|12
SASRAGGLNEQF
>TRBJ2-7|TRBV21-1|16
ASRAISDPKGGDYEQY
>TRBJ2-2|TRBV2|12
ASRKDTNTGELF
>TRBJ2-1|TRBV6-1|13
ASREGTSIGNEQF
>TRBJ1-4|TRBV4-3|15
ASSQDRGGWSNEKLF
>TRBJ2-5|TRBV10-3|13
AISQGLASQETQY
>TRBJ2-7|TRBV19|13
ASSISGQGLLEQY
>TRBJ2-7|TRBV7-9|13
ASSRPGDKVAEQY
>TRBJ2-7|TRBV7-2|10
ASSLSGYEQY
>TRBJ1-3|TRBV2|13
ASGGVGNSGNTIY
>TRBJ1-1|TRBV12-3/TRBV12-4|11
ASSFASNTEAF
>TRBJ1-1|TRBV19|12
ASSMGQENTEAF
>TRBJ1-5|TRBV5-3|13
ARSPEQGSNQPQH
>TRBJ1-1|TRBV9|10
ASSTVNTEAF
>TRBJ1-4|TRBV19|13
ASRQGASTNEKLF
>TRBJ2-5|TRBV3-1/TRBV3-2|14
ASSPRRAGIQETQY
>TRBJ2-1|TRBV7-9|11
ASSLGEYNEQF
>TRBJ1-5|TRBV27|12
ASSFDGGGGPQH
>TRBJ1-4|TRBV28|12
ASSFGGTNEKLF
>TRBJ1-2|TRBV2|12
ASSPEQGRYGYT
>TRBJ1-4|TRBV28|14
ASSPVSGVSGEKLF
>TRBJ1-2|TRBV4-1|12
ASSQFGLGGGYT
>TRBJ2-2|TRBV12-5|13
ASGLRQGETGELF
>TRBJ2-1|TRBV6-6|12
ASISSGTYNEQF
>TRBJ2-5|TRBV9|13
ASSPRGQIQETQY
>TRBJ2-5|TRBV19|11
ASRGTGPGAQY